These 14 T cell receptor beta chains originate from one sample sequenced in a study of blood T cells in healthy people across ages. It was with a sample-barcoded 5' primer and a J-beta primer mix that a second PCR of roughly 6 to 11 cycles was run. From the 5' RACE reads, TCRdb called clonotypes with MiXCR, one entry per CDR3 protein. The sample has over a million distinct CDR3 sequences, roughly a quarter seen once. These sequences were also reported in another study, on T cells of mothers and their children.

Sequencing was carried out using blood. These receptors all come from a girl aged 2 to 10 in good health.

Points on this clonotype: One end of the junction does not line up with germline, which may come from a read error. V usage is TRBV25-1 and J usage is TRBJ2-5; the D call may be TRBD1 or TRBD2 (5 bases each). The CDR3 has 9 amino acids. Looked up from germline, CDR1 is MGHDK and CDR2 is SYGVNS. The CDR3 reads CASGAPEGF. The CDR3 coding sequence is TGTGCCAGCGGGGCACCCGAGGGCTTC.

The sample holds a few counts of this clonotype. The CDR3 coding sequence is TGCAGCGCCCCAGGGGGTGACACTGAAGCTTTCTTT. Amino acid sequence: CSAPGGDTEAFF. The chain recombines TRBV29-1 with TRBJ1-1; 7 nucleotides align to TRBD1. V trimming: 7 bases; J trimming: 3 bases; junction bases outside the gene matches: 5. The CDR3 is 12 residues long. The germline V gene has CDR1 SQVTM and CDR2 ANQGSEA.

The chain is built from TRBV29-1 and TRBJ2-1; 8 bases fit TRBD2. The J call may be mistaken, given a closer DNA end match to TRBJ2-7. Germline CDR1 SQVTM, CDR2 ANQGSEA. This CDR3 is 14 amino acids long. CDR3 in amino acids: CSVYSGTSYNEQYF. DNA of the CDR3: TGCAGCGTATATAGCGGGACCTCTTACAATGAGCAGTACTTC.

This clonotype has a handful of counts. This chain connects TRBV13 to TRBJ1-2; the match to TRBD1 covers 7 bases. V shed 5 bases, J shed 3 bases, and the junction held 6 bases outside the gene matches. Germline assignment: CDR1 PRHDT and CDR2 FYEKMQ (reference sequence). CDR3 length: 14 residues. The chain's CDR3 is CASSVRDSHYGYTF. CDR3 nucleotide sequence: TGTGCCAGCAGCGTGAGGGACAGCCACTATGGCTACACCTTC.

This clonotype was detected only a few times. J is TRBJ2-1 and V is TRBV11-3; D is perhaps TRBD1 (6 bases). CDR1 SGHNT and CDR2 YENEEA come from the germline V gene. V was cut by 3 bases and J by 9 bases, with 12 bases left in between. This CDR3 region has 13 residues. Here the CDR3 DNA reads TGTGCCAGCAGCTTGGACAGCTCGTCTGAGCAGTTCTTC. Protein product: CASSLDSSSEQFF.

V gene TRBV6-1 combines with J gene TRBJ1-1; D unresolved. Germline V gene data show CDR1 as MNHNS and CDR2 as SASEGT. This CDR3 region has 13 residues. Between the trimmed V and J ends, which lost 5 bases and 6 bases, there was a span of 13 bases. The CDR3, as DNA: TGTGCCAGCAGTAACGCAGTCGACCCTGAAGCTTTCTTT. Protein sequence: CASSNAVDPEAFF.

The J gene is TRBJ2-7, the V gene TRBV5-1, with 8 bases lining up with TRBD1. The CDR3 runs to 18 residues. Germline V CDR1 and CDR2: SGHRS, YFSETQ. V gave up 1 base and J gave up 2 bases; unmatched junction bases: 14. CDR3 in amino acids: CASSLPSDRGSRAYEQYF. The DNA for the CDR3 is TGCGCCAGCAGCTTGCCCTCCGACAGGGGATCCCGTGCCTACGAGCAGTACTTC.

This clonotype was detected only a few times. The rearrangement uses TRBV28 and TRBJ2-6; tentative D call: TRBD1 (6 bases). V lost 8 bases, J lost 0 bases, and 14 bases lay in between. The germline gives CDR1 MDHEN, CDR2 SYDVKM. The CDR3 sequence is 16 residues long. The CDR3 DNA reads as TGTGCCAGCGAACAGGGAGAGGGCTCTGGGGCCAACGTCCTGACTTTC. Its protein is CASEQGEGSGANVLTF.

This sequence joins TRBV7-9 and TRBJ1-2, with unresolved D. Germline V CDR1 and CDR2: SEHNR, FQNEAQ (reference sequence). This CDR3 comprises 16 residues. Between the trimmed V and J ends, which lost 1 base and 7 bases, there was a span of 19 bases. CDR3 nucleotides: TGTGCCAGCAGCTTAGGATTGGCAGGAGATGGAGCTGGCTACACCTTC. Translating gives CASSLGLAGDGAGYTF.

CDR3 sequence (DNA): TGTGCCAGCGGGTCCTTTAGCGGGAGGGTTGATGAGCAGTTCTTC. This encodes CASGSFSGRVDEQFF. This chain joins TRBV28 and TRBJ2-1; TRBD2 matches at 11 bases. V lost 8 bases and J lost 8; bases outside the gene matches: 11. Per the germline V gene, CDR1 is MDHEN and CDR2 is SYDVKM. The CDR3 runs 15 residues.

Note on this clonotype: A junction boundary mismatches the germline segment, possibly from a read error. CDR3 protein: CAGSYLLDAGTQYF. CDR3 nucleotides: TGTGCCGGCAGTTACCTTTTGGACGCAGGCACGCAGTATTTT. The V gene is TRBV6-5, the J gene TRBJ2-3, with D hard to call. The germline V gene has CDR1 MNHEY and CDR2 SVGAGI. CDR3 length equals 14 residues.

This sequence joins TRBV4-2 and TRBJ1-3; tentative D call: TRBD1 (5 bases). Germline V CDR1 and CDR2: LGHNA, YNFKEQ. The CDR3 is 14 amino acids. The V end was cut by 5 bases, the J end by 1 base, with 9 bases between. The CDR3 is CASSVGRSGNTIYF. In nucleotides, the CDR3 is TGTGCCAGCAGCGTGGGGCGATCTGGAAACACCATATATTTT.

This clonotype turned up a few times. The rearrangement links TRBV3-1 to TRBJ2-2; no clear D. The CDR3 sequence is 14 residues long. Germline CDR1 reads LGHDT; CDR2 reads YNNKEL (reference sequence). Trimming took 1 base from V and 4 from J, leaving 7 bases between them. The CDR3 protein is CASSQVASTGELFF. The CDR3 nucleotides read TGTGCCAGCAGCCAAGTCGCGAGCACCGGGGAGCTGTTTTTT. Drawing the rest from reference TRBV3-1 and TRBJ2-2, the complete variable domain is DTAVSQTPKYLVTQMGNDKSIKCEQNLGHDTMYWYKQDSKKFLKIMFSYNNKELIINETVPNRFSPKSPDKAHLNLHINSLELGDSAVYFCASSQVASTGELFFGEGSRLTVL.

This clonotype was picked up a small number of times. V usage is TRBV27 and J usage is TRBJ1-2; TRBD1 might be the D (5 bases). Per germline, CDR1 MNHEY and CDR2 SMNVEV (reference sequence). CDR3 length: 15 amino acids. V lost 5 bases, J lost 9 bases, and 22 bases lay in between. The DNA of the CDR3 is TGTGCCAGCAGTCCCGACACAGGTCCTACCTGGAGCTACACCTTC. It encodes CASSPDTGPTWSYTF.